The TCR beta chain described here comes from a study of T cells in Graves' hyperthyroidism and ophthalmopathy. Calling Graves' hyperthyroidism stable meant ophthalmopathy did not progress within 18 months. Pregnant or lactating patients were excluded, as were those with uncontrolled infection or other autoimmune disease. Together with thyroid ultrasound, orbital computed tomography, serum thyroxine and TRAb, clinical symptoms were used for diagnoses. V lost 1 base, J lost 8 bases, and 5 bases lay in between. This CDR3 region has 11 residues. This clonotype occurred many times. RNA transcripts yielded amplified TCR beta CDR3 regions. HTBI primers were used for first-round RT-PCR of the TCR CDR3. TCRdb re-derived calls from the multiplex PCR reads in MiXCR, one entry per CDR3 protein. The sample holds more than 550,000 distinct CDR3 sequences, about 18% seen once.

This chain links TRBV12-3 or TRBV12-4 with TRBJ1-1; D remains unclear. Input material: blood. The TCR comes from a man aged 50 to 59 with Graves' hyperthyroidism. CDR3 sequence: CASSLGLEAFF. The CDR3 bases are TGTGCCAGCAGTTTAGGGCTCGAAGCTTTCTTT.